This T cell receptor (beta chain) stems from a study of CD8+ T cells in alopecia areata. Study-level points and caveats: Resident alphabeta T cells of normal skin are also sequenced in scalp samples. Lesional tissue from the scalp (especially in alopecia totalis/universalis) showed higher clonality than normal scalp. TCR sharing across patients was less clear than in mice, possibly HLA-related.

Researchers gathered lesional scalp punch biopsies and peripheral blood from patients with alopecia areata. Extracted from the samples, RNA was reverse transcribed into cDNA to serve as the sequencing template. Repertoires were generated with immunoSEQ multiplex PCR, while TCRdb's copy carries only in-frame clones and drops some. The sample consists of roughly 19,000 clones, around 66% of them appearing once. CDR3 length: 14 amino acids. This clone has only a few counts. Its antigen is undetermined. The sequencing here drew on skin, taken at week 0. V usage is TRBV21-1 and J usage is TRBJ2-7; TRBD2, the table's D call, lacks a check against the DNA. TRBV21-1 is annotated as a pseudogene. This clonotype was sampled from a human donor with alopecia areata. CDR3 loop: CASRNKGSPGEQYF. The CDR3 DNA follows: TGTGCCAGCAGAAATAAAGGCTCGCCGGGGGAGCAGTACTTC.